Described below is a single T cell receptor beta chain sequence and its context. Its recognized antigen is unknown. The sample holds no much larger clone one base away, and base qualities are not on file. TCR-beta CDR3 regions were amplified from genomic DNA by a two-step multiplex PCR, with the second step adding Illumina-compatible adaptors. TCR-beta immunosequencing was performed on an Illumina platform as a commercial immunoSEQ service. Processing in the source paper ran as follows. Repertoires were summarised as Top 10 Clones, the percentage of T-cell templates from the ten most frequent sequences, and productive clonality. Values of productive clonality ranged from 0 to 1, with a monoclonal population indicated by a value of 1. Tumour-associated clones were defined as sequences comprising at least 0.1% of tumour T-cell templates but absent from matched non-adjacent lung, identified via log10 scatter plots. Student's t-tests were used for two-group comparisons, ANOVA for comparisons across stages, and linear regression for relationships, with analyses done in GraphPad Prism7 and R. TCRdb took over this immuneACCESS table, retaining in-frame rearrangements with V and J assigned. Such tables are incomplete; in checked studies, under half of the missing clones stem from an unresolved V gene, and the remainder is unexplained. The V and J calls and the clone size are those of that table, but D and trimming were determined from the DNA. The sample table shows 2,500 to 4,000 clones, and roughly 82% are seen once. The ten top clones hold about 8% of the sample.

Genomic DNA was isolated with the QIAamp DNA kit from frozen aliquots of single-cell suspensions that had not been sorted. Surgically resected non-small cell lung cancer tissue was used for the tumour samples. Tissues arrived within 2 hours of resection and were immediately processed into single-cell suspensions. Tissue was mechanically dissociated and enzymatically digested with DNase I, collagenase I and hyaluronidase for approximately 30 minutes at 37 °C, then filtered and RBC-lysed. Reading from cysteine to phenylalanine, the CDR3 counts 14 amino acids. CDR3 DNA is the only sequence kept; it has 42 bases, read in frame from the first base. For CDR1 and CDR2, the germline V gene lists SGHAT and FQNNGV. Relative to germline, V is 2 bases shorter and J is 3 bases shorter, with 11 bases between their ends. This record belongs to a study of immune cell composition in non-small cell lung cancer (dated by TCRdb to the late 2010s). Context from the whole study: To assign histologic subtype, which was mostly lung adenocarcinoma or squamous cell carcinoma, H&E was combined with p63, CK5, Napsin A and TTF-1 immunohistochemistry. TCR-beta sequencing from Adaptive Biotechnologies was done on a few dozen paired sets of NSCLC tumour and non-adjacent lung specimens and on about two dozen tumour-only specimens. For supplementary cohort #1, made up of over 8 lung adenocarcinoma cases, paired tumour/lung TCR-beta sequencing was done and TIL populations were generated so that tumour reactivity could be assessed. A handful of tumour specimens that had TCR-beta data belonged to rare histological subtypes and were left out of the subtype comparisons.

Beyond this particular receptor, the publication reports: Compared with lung adenocarcinoma tumours, lung squamous cell carcinoma showed significantly higher Top 10 clone scores and productive clonality. No significant correlation was found between tumour TCR-beta clonality and smoking pack-years. Across around eleven adenocarcinoma cases, the maximal tumour-associated clone frequency showed a strong correlation with TIL tumour reactivity, but overall clonality showed no such correlation. Tumour-associated clones >0.5% occurred in nearly half of NSCLC cases: around 32% of adenocarcinomas versus 75% of squamous carcinomas. The reactivity cohort contained only ten to eleven cases, and the tumour-reactive clones were not shown to have sequences in common with the dominant in vivo tumour-associated clones.

The rearrangement joined TRBV11-2 to TRBJ2-7; TRBD2 is a weak D gene call, 5 bases matching. Sequenced material: lung tumor tissue. The receptor was isolated from a human donor with non-small cell lung cancer. For the CDR3, the sequence is CASSLTGLFYEQYF. The nucleotide sequence reads as follows: TGTGCCAGCAGCTTAACCGGACTTTTCTACGAGCAGTACTTC.